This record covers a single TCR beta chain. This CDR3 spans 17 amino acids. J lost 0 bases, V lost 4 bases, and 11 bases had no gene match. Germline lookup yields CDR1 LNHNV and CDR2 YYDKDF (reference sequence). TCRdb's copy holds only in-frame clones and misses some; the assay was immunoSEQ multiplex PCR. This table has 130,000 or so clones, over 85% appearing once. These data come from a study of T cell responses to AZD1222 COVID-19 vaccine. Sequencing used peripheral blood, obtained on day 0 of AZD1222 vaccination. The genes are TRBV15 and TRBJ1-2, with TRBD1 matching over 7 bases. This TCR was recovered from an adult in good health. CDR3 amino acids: CATSTTNRQGANYGYTF. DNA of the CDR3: TGTGCCACCAGCACCACCAACCGACAGGGAGCTAACTATGGCTACACCTTC.